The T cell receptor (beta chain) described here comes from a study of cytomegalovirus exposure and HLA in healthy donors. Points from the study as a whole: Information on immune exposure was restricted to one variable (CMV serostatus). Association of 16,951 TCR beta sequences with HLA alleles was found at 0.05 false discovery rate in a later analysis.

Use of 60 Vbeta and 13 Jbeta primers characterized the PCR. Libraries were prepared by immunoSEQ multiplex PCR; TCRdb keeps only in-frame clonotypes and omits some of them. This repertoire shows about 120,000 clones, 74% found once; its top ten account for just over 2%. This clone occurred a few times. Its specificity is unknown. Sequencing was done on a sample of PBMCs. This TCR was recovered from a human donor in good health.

The CDR3 spells CASSPGEGRGTQYF. CDR3 nucleotides: TGTGCCAGCAGCCCGGGGGAGGGACGAGGGACCCAGTACTTC. This chain connects TRBV5-4 to TRBJ2-5, with 7 bases aligning to TRBD2. This CDR3 region has 14 residues. In germline, CDR1 is SGHNT, CDR2 YYREEE (reference sequence). J gave up 7 bases and V 4 bases, and 10 bases lay outside the gene matches.